This TCR beta chain was profiled in a study of CD8 T cells in Susac syndrome. In Susac syndrome patients, recently defined diagnostic criteria for definite or probable disease were met. The authors reverse transcribed about 0.45 to 1 ug RNA with random hexamers. TCRdb independently ran MiXCR on the immunoSEQ multiplex PCR reads; one entry per CDR3 protein. The sample includes roughly 150,000 distinct CDR3 sequences, 85% to 95% of them seen just once. Of note for this clonotype: Its antigen is currently unknown.

Points from the study as a whole: The study acknowledged a relatively small number of individuals in its TCR sequencing and HLA analysis.

Trimming removed 4 bases at V and 2 bases at J, with 15 bases between. The CDR3 runs to 14 residues. Germline CDR1 and CDR2: SQVTM and ANQGSEA. V and J are TRBV29-1 and TRBJ2-7; D might be TRBD1 (6 bases). The sequencing sample was made of CD4+ T cells from PBMCs. The receptor comes from a human donor with Susac syndrome. CDR3 coding DNA: TGCAGCGTTGCTTGGCAGGGGCCACCCTACGAGCAGTACTTC. Amino acid sequence: CSVAWQGPPYEQYF.